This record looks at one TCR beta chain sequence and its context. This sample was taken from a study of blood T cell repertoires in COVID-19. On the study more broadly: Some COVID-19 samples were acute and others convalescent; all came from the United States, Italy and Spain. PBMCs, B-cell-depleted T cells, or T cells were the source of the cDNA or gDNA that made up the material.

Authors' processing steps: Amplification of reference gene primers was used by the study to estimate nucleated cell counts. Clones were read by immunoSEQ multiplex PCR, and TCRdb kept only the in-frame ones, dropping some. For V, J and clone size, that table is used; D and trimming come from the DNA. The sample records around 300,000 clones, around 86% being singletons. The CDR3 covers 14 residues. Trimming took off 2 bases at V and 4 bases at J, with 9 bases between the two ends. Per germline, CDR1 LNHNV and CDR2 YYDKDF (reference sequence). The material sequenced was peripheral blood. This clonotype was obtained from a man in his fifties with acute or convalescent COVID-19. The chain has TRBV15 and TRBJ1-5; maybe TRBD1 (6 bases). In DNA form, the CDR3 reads TGTGCCACCAGCAGAAGGACAGCGAATCAGCCCCAGCATTTT. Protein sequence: CATSRRTANQPQHF.